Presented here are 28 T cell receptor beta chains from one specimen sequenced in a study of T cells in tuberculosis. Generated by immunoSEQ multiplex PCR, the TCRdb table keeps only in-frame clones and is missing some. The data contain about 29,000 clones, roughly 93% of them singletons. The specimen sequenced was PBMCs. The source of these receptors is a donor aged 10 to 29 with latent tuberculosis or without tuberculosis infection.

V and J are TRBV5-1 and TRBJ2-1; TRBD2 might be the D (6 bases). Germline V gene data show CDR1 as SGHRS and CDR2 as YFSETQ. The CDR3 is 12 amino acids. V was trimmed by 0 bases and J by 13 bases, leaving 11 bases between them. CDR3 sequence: CASSLDLGGQFF. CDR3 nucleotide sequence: TGCGCCAGCAGCTTGGATCTCGGGGGACAGTTCTTC.

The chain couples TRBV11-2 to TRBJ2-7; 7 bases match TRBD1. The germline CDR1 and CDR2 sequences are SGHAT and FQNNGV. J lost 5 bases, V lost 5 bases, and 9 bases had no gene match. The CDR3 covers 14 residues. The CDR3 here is CASSHTGAGNEQYF. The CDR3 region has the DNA TGTGCCAGCAGCCATACAGGGGCTGGGAACGAGCAGTACTTC.

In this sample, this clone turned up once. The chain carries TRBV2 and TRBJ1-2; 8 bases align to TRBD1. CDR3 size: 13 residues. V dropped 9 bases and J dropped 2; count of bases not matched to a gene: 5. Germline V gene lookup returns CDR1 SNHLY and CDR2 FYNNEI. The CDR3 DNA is TGTGCCAGAGGACAGGGAGGAAACTATGGCTACACCTTC. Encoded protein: CARGQGGNYGYTF.

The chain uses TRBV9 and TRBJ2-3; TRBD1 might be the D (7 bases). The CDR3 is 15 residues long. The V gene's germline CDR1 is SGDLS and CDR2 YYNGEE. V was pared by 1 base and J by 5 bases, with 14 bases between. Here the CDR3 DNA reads TGTGCCAGCAGCGTAAGCGGAGGGGGCCTAGATACGCAGTATTTT. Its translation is CASSVSGGGLDTQYF.

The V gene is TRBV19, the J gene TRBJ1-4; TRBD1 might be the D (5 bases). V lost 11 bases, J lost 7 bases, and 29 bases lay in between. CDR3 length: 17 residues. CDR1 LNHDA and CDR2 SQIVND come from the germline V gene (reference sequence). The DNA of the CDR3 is TGTGCCCCCCGTCTCGCGACAGTTTTAGGAAGAATTGAAAAACTGTTTTTT. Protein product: CAPRLATVLGRIEKLFF.

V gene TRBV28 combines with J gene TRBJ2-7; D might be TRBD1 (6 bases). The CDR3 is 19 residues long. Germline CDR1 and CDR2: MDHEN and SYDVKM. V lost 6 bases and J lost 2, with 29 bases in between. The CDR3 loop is CASSAFAPHRESLTYEQYF. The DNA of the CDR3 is TGTGCCAGCAGCGCTTTCGCCCCCCACAGGGAGTCCCTCACCTACGAGCAGTACTTC.

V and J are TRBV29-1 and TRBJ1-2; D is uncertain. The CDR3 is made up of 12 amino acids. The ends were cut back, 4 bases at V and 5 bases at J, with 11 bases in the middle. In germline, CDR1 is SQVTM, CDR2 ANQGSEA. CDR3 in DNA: TGCAGCGTTGGAACCTCGAGGTATGGCTACACCTTC. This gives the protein CSVGTSRYGYTF.

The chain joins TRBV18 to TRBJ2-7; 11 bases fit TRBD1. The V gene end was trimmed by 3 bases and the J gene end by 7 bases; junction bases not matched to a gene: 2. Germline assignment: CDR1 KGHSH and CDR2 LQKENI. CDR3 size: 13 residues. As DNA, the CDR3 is TGTGCCAGCTCACCCGGGACAGGGGGTGAGCAGTACTTC. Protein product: CASSPGTGGEQYF.

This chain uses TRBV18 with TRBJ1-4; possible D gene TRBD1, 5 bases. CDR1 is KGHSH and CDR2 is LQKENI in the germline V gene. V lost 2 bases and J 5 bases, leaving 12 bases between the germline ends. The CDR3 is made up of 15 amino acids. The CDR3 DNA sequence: TGTGCCAGCTCACCATCGGCAGGGCAGAATGAAAAACTGTTTTTT. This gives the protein CASSPSAGQNEKLFF.

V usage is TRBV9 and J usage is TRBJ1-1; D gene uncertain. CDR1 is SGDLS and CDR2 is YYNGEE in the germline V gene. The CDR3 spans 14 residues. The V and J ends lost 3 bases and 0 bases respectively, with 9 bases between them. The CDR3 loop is CASSDQIMNTEAFF. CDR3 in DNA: TGTGCCAGCAGCGACCAGATAATGAACACTGAAGCTTTCTTT.

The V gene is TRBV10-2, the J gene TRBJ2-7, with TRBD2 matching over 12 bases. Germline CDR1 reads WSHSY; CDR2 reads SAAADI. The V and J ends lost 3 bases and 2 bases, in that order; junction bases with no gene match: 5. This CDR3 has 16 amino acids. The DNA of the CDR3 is TGCGCCAGCAGTGAATCCCTAGCGGGAGGGGCCTACGAGCAGTACTTC. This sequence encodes CASSESLAGGAYEQYF.

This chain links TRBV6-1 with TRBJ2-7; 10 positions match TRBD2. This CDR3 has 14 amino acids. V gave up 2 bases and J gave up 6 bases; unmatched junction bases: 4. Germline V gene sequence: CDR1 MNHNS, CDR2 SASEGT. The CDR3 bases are TGTGCCAGCAGTGAACTAGCGGGAGTCTCCGAGCAGTACTTC. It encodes CASSELAGVSEQYF.

CDR3 coding DNA: TGTGCCAGCAGCTCCGACTCAAGCTCTGGAAACACCATATATTTT. Its protein product is CASSSDSSSGNTIYF. The rearrangement uses TRBV9 and TRBJ1-3; no firm D call. CDR3 length: 15 residues. In germline, CDR1 is SGDLS, CDR2 YYNGEE. The V end lost 4 bases, the J end lost 0 bases, and 11 bases lay between the germline ends.

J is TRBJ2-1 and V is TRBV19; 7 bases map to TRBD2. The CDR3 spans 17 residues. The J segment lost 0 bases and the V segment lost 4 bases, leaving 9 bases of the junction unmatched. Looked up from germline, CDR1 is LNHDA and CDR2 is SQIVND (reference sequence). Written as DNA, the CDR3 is TGTGCCAGTAGTACCCTAGAGGCGGGAGACTCCTACAATGAGCAGTTCTTC. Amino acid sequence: CASSTLEAGDSYNEQFF.

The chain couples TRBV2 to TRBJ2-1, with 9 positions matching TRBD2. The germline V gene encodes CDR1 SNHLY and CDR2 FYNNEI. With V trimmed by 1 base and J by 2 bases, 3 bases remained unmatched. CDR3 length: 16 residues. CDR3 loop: CASSEGSGSPYNEQFF. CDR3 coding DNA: TGTGCCAGCAGTGAAGGTAGCGGGAGCCCCTACAATGAGCAGTTCTTC.

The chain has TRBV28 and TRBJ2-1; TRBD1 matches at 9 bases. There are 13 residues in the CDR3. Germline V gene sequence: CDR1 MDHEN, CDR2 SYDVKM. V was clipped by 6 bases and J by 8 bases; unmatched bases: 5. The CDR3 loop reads CASRGTGIYEQFF. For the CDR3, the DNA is TGTGCCAGCAGGGGGACAGGGATCTATGAGCAGTTCTTC.

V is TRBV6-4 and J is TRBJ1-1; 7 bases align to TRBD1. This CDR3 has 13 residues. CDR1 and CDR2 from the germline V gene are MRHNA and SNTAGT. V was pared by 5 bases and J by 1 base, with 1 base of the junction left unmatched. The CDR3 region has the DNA TGTGCCAGCAGTCGGACAGGGAACACTGAAGCTTTCTTT. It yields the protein CASSRTGNTEAFF.

The CDR3 coding sequence is TGTGCCAGCAGTTTTCCCACAGACGGCCAATTTGGCTACACCTTC. Its translation: CASSFPTDGQFGYTF. The rearrangement links TRBV28 to TRBJ1-2, with D unresolved. V was clipped by 3 bases and J by 7 bases, with 18 bases between them. Per germline, CDR1 MDHEN and CDR2 SYDVKM. This CDR3 is 15 amino acids long.

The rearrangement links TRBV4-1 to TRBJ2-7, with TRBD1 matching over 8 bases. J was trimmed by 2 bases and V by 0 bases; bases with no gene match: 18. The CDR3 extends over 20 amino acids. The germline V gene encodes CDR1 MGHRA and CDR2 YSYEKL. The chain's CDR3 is CASSQELDRGFFSLAYEQYF. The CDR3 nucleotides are TGCGCCAGCAGCCAAGAACTCGACAGGGGCTTTTTCTCCTTGGCCTACGAGCAGTACTTC.

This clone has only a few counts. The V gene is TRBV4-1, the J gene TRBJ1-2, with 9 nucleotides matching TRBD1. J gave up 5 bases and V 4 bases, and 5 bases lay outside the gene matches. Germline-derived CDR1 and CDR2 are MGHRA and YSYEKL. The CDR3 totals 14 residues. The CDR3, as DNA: TGCGCCAGCAGCCTTCAGGACAGGGGTTATGGCTACACCTTC. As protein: CASSLQDRGYGYTF.

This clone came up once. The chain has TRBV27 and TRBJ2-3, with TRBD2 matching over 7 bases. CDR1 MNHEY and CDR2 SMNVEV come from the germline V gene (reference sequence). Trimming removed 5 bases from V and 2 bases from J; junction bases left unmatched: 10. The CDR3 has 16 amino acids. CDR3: CASSHRSLAVTDTQYF. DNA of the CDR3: TGTGCCAGCAGTCACAGAAGCCTAGCGGTCACAGATACGCAGTATTTT.

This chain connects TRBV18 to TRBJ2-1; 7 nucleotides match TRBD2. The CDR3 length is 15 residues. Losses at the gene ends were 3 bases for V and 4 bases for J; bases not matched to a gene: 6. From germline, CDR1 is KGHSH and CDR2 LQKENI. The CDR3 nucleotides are TGTGCCAGCTCACCCGGACTAGACCAATACAATGAGCAGTTCTTC. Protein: CASSPGLDQYNEQFF.

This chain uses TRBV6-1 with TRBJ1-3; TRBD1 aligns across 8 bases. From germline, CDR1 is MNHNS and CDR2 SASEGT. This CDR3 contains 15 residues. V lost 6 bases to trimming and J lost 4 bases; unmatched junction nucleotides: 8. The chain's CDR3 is CASRPQGGRGNTIYF. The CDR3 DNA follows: TGTGCCAGCAGACCACAGGGGGGGAGAGGAAACACCATATATTTT.

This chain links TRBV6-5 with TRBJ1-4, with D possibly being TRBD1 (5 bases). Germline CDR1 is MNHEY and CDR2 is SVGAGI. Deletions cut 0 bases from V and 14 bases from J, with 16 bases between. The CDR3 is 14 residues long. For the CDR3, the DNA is TGTGCCAGCAGTTACTCGGAGGGGAAACTCGGGCTGTTTTTT. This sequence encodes CASSYSEGKLGLFF.

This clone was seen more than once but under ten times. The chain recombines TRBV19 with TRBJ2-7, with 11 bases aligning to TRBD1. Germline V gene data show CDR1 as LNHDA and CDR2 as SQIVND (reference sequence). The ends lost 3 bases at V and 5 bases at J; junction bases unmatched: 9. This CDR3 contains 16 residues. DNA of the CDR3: TGTGCCAGTAGTATGCTCCCGGGACAGGGGGTCCACGAGCAGTACTTC. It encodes CASSMLPGQGVHEQYF.

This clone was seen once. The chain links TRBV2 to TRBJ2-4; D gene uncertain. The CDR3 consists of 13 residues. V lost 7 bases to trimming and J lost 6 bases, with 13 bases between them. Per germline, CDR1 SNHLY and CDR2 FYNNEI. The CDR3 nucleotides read TGTGCCAGCACCCAACTTGTGCTAAACATTCAGTACTTC. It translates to CASTQLVLNIQYF.

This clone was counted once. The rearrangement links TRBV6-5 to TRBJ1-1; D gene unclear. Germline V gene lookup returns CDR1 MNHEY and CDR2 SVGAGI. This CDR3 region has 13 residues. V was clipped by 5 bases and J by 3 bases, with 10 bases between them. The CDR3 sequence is CASSMRAYTEAFF. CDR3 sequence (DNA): TGTGCCAGCAGTATGCGGGCGTACACTGAAGCTTTCTTT.

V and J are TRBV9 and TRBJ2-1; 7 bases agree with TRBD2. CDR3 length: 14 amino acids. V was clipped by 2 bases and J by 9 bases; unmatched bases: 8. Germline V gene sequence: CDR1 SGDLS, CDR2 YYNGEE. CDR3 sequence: CASSVTLATIEQFF. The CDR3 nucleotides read TGTGCCAGCAGCGTCACACTAGCGACGATTGAGCAGTTCTTC.